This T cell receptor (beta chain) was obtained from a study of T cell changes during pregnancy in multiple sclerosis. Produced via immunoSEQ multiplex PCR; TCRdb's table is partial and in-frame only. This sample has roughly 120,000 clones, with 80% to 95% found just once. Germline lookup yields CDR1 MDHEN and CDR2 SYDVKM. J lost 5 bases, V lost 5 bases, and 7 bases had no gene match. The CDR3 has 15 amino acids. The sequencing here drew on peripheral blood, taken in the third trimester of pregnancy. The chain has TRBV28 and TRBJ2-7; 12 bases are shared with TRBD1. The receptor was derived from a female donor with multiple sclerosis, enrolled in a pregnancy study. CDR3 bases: TGTGCCAGCAGTCACCCGGGACAGGGGGCCAACGAGCAGTACTTC. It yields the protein CASSHPGQGANEQYF.